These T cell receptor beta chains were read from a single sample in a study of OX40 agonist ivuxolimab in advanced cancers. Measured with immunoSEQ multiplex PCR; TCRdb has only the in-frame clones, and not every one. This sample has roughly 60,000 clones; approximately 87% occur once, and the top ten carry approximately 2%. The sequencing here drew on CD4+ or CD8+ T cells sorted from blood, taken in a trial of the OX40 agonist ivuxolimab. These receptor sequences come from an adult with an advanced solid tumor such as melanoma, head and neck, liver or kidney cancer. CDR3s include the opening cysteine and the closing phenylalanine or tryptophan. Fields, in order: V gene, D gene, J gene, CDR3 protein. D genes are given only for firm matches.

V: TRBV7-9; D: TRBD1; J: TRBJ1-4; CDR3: CASSLVGTDEKLFF
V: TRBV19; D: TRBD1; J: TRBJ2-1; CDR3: CASSAPAGGWNEQFF
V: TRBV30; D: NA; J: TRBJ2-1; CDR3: CAWSFYNEQFF
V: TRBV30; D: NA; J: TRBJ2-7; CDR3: CAWSVGRSLYEQYF
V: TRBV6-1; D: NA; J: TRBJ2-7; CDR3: CASSEAGGREQYF
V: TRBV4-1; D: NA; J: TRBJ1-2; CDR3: CASSQEPSLYGYTF
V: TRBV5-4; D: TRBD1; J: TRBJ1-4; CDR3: CASSLGTGEELFF
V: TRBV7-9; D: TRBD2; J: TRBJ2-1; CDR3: CASSSSFSGLVVF
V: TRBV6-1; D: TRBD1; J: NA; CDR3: CASLSGTGLFEQYF
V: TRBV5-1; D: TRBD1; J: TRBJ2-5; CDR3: CASSQGQGQETQYF
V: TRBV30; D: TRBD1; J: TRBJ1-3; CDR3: CAWGQVFGNTIYF
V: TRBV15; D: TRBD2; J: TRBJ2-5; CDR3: CATSTNRLAGTRQETQYF
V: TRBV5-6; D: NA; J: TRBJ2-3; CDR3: CASSLPAWDKNTDTQYF
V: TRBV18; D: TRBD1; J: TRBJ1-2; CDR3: CASSATGNPGYTF
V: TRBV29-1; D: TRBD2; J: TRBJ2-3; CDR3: CSVEGREGTDTQYF
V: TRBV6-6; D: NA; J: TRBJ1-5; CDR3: CASSYYAGNQPQHF
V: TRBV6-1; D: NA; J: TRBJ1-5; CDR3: CASSWSTGQPQHF
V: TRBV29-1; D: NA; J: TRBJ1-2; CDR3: CSAGGQGYGYTF
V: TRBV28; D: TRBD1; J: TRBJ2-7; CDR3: CASSSQGATEQYF
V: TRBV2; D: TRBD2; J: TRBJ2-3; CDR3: CASRGLDATDTQYF
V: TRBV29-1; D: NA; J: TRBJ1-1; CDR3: CSVGAGPTDTEAFF
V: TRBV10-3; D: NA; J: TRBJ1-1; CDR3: CAISDRLLNTEAFF
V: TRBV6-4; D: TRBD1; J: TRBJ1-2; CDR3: CASSTGTGGGYTF
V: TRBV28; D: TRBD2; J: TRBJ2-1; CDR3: CASSLPGTSGPDYNEQFF
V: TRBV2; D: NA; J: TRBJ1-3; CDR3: CASSARSGNTIYF
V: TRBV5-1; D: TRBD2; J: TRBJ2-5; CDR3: CASSHRPGLQETQYF